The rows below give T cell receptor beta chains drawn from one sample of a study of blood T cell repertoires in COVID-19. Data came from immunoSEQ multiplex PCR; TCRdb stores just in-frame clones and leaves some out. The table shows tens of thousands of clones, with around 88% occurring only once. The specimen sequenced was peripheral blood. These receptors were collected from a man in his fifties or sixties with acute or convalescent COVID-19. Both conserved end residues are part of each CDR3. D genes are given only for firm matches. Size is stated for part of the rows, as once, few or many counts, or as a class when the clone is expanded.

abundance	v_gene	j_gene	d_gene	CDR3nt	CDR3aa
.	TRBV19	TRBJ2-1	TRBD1	TGTGCCAGTAGTATAGCGGGACAGGGTCGCGGAGAGCAGTTCTTC	CASSIAGQGRGEQFF
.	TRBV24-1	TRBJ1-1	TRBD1	TGTGCCACCAGTGACACAAGACAGGGAACCACTGAAGCTTTCTTT	CATSDTRQGTTEAFF
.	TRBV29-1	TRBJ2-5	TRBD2	TGCAGCGTTGGGATGCGTCTAGCGGAAGAGACCCAGTACTTC	CSVGMRLAEETQYF
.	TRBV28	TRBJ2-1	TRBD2	TGTGCCACCAGGACTAGCGGGAGTATCTCCTACAATGAGCAGTTCTTC	CATRTSGSISYNEQFF
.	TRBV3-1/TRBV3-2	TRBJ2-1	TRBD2	TGTGCCAGCAGCGCTCACGGAGCGGGAGGGTACAATGAGCAGTTCTTC	CASSAHGAGGYNEQFF
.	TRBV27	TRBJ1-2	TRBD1	TGTGCCAGCAGTTTATATGGGACAGCCAGTGGCTACACCTTC	CASSLYGTASGYTF
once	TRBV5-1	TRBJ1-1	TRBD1	TGCGCCAGCAGCCTACAGGGAACGAGGACAGGGGTTGCTGAAGCTTTCTTT	CASSLQGTRTGVAEAFF
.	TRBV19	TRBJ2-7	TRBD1	TGTGCCAGTAGACGGACAGGGGCCTCCTACGAGCAGTACTTC	CASRRTGASYEQYF
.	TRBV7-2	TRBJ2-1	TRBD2	TGTGCCAGCAGGGTAGCGGGAGCCACTTACAATGAGCAGTTCTTC	CASRVAGATYNEQFF
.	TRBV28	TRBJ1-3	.	TGTGCCAGCAGCGAGGCGGGAGAACTCTCTGGAAACACCATATATTTT	CASSEAGELSGNTIYF
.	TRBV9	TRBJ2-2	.	TGTGCCAGCAGCGTGGGGCAGGGTGGCACCGGGGAGCTGTTTTTT	CASSVGQGGTGELFF
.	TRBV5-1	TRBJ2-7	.	TGCGCCAGCAGCTGGGGGGCGGGACAGAACTACGAGCAGTACTTC	CASSWGAGQNYEQYF
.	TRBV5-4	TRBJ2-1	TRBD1	TGTGCCAGCAGCTTCAAGGACAGGGCCTACAATGAGCAGTTCTTC	CASSFKDRAYNEQFF
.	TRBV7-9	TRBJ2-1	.	TGTGCCAGCAGCTCCACAGGTTACAATGAGCAGTTCTTC	CASSSTGYNEQFF
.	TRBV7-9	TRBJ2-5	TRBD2	TGTGCCAGCAGCCCGGGACTATCCCAAGAGACCCAGTACTTC	CASSPGLSQETQYF
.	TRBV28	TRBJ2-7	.	TGTGCCAGCTCTCGTTCAGGGGCAAAATACGAGCAGTACTTC	CASSRSGAKYEQYF
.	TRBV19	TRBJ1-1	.	TGTGCCAGTAGTATAGTGGGGGGGGCTCCTGAAGCTTTCTTT	CASSIVGGAPEAFF
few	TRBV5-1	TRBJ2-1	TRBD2	TGCGCCAGCAGCTTGACTAGCGGGGGATACAATGAGCAGTTCTTC	CASSLTSGGYNEQFF
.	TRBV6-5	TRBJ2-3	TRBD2	TGTGCCAGCAGTTACTCAGCGGGAGCATCAGATACGCAGTATTTT	CASSYSAGASDTQYF
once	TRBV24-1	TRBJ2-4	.	TGTGCCACCAGTGATTCGGGGCGCGGGACCAAAAACATTCAGTACTTC	CATSDSGRGTKNIQYF
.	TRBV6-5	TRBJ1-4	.	TGTGCCAGCAGACGGACACATCAAGGGGAAAAACTGTTTTTT	CASRRTHQGEKLFF
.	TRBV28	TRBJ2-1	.	TGTGCCAGCAGCGGGAAGGCCACGGGTGAGCAGTTCTTC	CASSGKATGEQFF
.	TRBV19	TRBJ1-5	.	TGTGCCAGTAGTAAAGGAGTGGGTTCCAATCAGCCCCAGCATTTT	CASSKGVGSNQPQHF
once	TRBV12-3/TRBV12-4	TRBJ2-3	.	TGTGCCAGCAGTTTACTAGACTCGGATACGCAGTATTTT	CASSLLDSDTQYF
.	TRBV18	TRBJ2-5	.	TGTGCCAGCTCACCACCCTCCAGGGGCGGGGAGACCCAGTACTTC	CASSPPSRGGETQYF
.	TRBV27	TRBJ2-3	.	TGTGCCAGCAGTTTATTGACGGGAGGCACAGATACGCAGTATTTT	CASSLLTGGTDTQYF
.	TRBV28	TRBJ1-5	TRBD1	TGTGCCAGCAGACTTGACAGGGGTCATCAGCCCCAGCATTTT	CASRLDRGHQPQHF
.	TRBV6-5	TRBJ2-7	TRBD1	TGTGCCAGCAGCGCGGACAGGACGTCCTACGAGCAGTACTTC	CASSADRTSYEQYF
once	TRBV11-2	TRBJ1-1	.	TGTGCCAGCAGCTTAGTCTCTCCGGTCGGGACTGAAGCTTTCTTT	CASSLVSPVGTEAFF
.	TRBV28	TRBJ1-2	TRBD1	TGTGCCAGCAGTTGGGGGACAGGGAATGGCTACACCTTC	CASSWGTGNGYTF
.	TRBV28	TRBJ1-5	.	TGTGCCAGCAGTTTATGGCCGCGAGGTAGGCCGCGGAATCAGCCCCAGCATTTT	CASSLWPRGRPRNQPQHF
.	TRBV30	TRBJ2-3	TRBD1	TGTGCCTGGAGTGTAGATTGGGGACAGGGCACAGATACGCAGTATTTT	CAWSVDWGQGTDTQYF
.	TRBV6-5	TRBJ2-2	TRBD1	TGTGCCAGCAGTCTCCACGACAGGGCCGACGGGGAGCTGTTTTTT	CASSLHDRADGELFF
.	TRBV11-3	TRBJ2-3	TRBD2	TGTGCCAGCAGCCCCGGGACTAGCGGGAGTACAGATACGCAGTATTTT	CASSPGTSGSTDTQYF
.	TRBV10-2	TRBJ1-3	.	TGCGCCAGCAAGGAGAACTCTGGAAACACCATATATTTT	CASKENSGNTIYF
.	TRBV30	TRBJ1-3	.	TGTGCCTGGAGTGTACGCGGGTTTCGCTCTGGAAACACCATATATTTT	CAWSVRGFRSGNTIYF
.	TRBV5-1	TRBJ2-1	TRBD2	TGCGCCAGCAGCTCGCTAGCGGGGGAGCAGTTCTTC	CASSSLAGEQFF
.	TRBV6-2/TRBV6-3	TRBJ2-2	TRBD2	TGTGCCAGCAGTCCCGGGACTAGGGGCGCCGGGGAGCTGTTTTTT	CASSPGTRGAGELFF
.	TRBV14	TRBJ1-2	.	TGTGCCAGCAGCCATTCCCTCGGCAGGGGCCCGTATGGCTACACCTTC	CASSHSLGRGPYGYTF
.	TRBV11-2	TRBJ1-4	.	TGTGCCAGCAGCTTCCCCGGGTCGAATGAAAAACTGTTTTTT	CASSFPGSNEKLFF
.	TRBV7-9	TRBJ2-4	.	TGTGCCAGCAGCCAAGGGGCCCTGGCCAAAAACATTCAGTACTTC	CASSQGALAKNIQYF
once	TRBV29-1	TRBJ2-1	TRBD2	TGCAGCGTCGAGGGACTAGCGGGAGCTAAAGCCCACAATGAGCAGTTCTTC	CSVEGLAGAKAHNEQFF
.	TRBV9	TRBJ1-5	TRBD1	TGTGCCAGCAGCGTAGCAGGGGGCCAGCCCCAGCATTTT	CASSVAGGQPQHF
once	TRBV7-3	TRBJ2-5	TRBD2	TGTGCCAGCAGCTTACTAGCGGGAAACCAAGAGACCCAGTACTTC	CASSLLAGNQETQYF
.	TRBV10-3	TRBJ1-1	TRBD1	TGTGCCATCAGAGGGGGCGCTTCCATGAACACTGAAGCTTTCTTT	CAIRGGASMNTEAFF
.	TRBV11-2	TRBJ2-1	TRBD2	TGTGCCAGCAGCTTAACTCTAGCGGGGCCTTACAATGAGCAGTTCTTC	CASSLTLAGPYNEQFF
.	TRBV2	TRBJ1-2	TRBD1	TGTGCCAGCAGCCCCAACGGGGGCAGGGGGAACTATGGCTACACCTTC	CASSPNGGRGNYGYTF
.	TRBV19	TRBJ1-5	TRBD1	TGTGCCAGTAGCGACAGGGGAAGTCAGCCCCAGCATTTT	CASSDRGSQPQHF
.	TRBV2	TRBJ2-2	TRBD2	TGTGCCAGCAGCGGGGGAGGGCCGGGGGCCGGGGAGCTGTTTTTT	CASSGGGPGAGELFF
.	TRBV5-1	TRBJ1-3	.	TGCGCCAGCAGCTTGGGGACAGCGCGAAACACCATATATTTT	CASSLGTARNTIYF
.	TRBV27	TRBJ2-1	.	TGTGCCAGCAGTGAGGGACTCGTCCAGTTCTTC	CASSEGLVQFF
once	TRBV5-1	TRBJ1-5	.	TGCGCCAGCAGCTTGGAGTCCGAGCAGCCCCAGCATTTT	CASSLESEQPQHF